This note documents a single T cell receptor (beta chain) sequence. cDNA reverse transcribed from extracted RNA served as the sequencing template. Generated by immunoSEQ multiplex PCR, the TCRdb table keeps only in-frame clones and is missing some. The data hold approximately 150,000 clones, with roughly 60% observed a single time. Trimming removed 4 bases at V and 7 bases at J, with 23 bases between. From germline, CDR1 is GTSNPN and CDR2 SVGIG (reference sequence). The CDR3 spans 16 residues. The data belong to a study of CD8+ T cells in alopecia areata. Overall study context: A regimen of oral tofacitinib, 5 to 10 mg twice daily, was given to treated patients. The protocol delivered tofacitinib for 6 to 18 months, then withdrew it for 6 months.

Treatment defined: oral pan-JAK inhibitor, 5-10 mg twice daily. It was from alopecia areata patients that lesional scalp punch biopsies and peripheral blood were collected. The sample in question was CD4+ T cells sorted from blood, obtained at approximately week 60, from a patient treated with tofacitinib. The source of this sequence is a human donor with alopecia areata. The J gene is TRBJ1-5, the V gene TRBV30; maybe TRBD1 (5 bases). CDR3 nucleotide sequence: TGTGCCTGGACTCCCGGAGGGAGGGGAGGCGGACAGCCCCAGCATTTT. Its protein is CAWTPGGRGGGQPQHF.